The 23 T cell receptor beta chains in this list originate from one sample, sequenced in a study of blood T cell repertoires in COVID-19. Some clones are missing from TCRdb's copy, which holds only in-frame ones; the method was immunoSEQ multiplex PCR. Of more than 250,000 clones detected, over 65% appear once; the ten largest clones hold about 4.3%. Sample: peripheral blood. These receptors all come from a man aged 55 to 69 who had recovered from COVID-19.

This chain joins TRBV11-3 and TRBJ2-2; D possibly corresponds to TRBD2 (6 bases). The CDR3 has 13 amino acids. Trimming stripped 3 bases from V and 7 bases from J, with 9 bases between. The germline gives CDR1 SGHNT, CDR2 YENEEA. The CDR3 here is CASSFEGGGELFF. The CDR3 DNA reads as TGTGCCAGCAGCTTTGAGGGAGGCGGGGAGCTGTTTTTT.

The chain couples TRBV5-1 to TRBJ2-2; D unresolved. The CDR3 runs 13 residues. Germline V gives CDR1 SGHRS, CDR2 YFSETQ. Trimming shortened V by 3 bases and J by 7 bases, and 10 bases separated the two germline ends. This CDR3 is CASSSGGSGELFF. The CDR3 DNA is TGCGCCAGCAGCTCGGGTGGTAGCGGGGAGCTGTTTTTT.

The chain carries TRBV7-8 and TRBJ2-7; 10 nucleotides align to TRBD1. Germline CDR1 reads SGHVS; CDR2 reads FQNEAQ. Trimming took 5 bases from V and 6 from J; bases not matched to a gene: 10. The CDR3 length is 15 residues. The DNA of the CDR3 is TGTGCCAGCAGCAAAAGACAGGGGGCTTTGGTCGAGCAGTACTTC. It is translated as CASSKRQGALVEQYF.

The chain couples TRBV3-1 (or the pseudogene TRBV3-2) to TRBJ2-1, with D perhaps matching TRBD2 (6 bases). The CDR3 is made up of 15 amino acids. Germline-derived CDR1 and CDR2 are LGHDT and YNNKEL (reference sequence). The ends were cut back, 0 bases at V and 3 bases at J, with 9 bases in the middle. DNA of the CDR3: TGTGCCAGCAGCCAAGAAGGGACTTTCTACAATGAGCAGTTCTTC. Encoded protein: CASSQEGTFYNEQFF.

Written as DNA, the CDR3 is TGTGCCAGCAGTCCTACAGGGTCATGGGAGACCCAGTACTTC. Protein product: CASSPTGSWETQYF. The chain uses TRBV3-1 (or the pseudogene TRBV3-2) and TRBJ2-5, with D possibly matching TRBD1 (6 bases). Germline CDR1 LGHDT, CDR2 YNNKEL (reference sequence). The CDR3 has 14 residues. V lost 6 bases and J lost 5, with 16 bases in between.

The CDR3 DNA reads TGTGCCAGCAGCTCCGAGCTAGCGGGTGCGAGCTCCTACAATGAGCAGTTCTTC. Its protein product is CASSSELAGASSYNEQFF. The chain links TRBV7-9 to TRBJ2-1; 8 nucleotides match TRBD2. There are 18 residues in the CDR3. V trimming: 4 bases; J trimming: 0 bases; junction bases outside the gene matches: 11. CDR1 is SEHNR, CDR2 FQNEAQ, per germline (reference sequence).

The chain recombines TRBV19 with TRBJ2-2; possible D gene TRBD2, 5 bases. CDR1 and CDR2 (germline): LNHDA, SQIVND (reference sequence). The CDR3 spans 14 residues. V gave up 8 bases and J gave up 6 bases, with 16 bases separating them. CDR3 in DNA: TGTGCCAGTTATGAGAGCGCGAGGGCCGGGGAGCTGTTTTTT. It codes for CASYESARAGELFF. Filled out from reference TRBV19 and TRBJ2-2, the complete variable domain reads DGGITQSPKYLFRKEGQNVTLSCEQNLNHDAMYWYRQDPGQGLRLIYYSQIVNDFQKGDIAEGYSVSREKKESFPLTVTSAQKNPTAFYLCASYESARAGELFFGEGSRLTVL.

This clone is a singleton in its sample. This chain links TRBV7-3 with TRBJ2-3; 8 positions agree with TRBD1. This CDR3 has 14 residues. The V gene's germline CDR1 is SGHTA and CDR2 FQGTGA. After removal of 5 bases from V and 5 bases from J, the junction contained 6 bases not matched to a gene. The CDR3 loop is CASSPGQGRDTQYF. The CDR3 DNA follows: TGTGCCAGCAGCCCCGGACAGGGACGAGATACGCAGTATTTT.

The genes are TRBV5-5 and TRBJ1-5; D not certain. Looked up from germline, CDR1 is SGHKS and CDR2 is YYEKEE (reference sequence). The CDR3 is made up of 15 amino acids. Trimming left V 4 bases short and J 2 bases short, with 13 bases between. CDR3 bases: TGTGCCAGCAGCCAAACAGCCGGCGGCAATCAGCCCCAGCATTTT. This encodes CASSQTAGGNQPQHF.

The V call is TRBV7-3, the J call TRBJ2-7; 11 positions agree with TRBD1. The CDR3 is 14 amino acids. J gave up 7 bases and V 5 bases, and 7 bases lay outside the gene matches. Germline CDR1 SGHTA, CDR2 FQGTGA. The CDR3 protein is CASSLGQGAGEQYF. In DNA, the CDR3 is TGTGCCAGCAGCCTAGGACAGGGGGCCGGAGAGCAGTACTTC.

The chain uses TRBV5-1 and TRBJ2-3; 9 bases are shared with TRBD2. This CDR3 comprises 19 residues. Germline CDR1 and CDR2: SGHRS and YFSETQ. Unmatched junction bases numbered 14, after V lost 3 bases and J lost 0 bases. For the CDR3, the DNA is TGCGCCAGCAGCTATTACGGGCGGACTAGCGTTTCTAGCACAGATACGCAGTATTTT. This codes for CASSYYGRTSVSSTDTQYF.

The CDR3 sequence is CASSVSGRLLSEQYF. CDR3 coding DNA: TGTGCCAGCAGCGTTAGCGGGAGGTTGCTATCCGAGCAGTACTTC. The chain employs TRBV6-5 and TRBJ2-7, with 10 positions matching TRBD2. The J segment lost 6 bases and the V segment lost 6 bases, leaving 11 bases of the junction unmatched. Germline CDR1 reads MNHEY; CDR2 reads SVGAGI. The CDR3 has 15 amino acids.

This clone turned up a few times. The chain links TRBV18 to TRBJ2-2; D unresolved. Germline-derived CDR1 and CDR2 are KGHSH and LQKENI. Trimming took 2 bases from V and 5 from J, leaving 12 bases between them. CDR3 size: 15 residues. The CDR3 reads CASSPSRSGTGELFF. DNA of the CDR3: TGTGCCAGCTCACCAAGCCGTAGTGGTACCGGGGAGCTGTTTTTT.

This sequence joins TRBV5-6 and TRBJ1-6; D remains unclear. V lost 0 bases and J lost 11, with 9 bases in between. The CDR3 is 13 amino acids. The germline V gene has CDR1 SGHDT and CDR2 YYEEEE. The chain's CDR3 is CASSLASSPPLHF. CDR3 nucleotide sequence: TGTGCCAGCAGCTTGGCCTCGAGCCCACCCCTCCACTTT.

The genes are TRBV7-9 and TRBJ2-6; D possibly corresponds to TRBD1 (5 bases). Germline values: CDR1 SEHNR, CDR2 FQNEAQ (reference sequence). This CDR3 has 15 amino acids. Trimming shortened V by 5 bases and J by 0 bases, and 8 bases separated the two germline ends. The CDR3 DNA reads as TGTGCCAGCAGCCGCAGGGCCTCTGGGGCCAACGTCCTGACTTTC. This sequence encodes CASSRRASGANVLTF.

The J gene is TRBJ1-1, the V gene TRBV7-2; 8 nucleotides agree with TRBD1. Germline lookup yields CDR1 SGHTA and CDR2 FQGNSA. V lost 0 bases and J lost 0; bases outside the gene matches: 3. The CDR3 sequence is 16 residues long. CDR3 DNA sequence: TGTGCCAGCAGCTTAGCGGGGACAGGAATGAACACTGAAGCTTTCTTT. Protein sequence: CASSLAGTGMNTEAFF.

CDR3 loop: CASSINRGGGETQYF. For the CDR3, the DNA is TGTGCCAGTAGTATTAACCGGGGAGGCGGAGAGACCCAGTACTTC. The V gene is TRBV19, the J gene TRBJ2-5, with D perhaps TRBD2 (6 bases). Germline values: CDR1 LNHDA, CDR2 SQIVND (reference sequence). V gave up 3 bases and J gave up 4 bases, with 15 bases separating them. This CDR3 is 15 amino acids long.

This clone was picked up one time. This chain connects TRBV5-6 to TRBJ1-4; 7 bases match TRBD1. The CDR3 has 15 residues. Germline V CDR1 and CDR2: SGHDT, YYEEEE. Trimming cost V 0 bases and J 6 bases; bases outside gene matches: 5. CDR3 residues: CASSLVGQRYEKLFF. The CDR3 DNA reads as TGTGCCAGCAGCTTGGTGGGACAGCGATATGAAAAACTGTTTTTT.

CDR3 DNA: TGTGCCAGCAGTTTAATGGGGCCAGAGCAGTACTTC. Translated: CASSLMGPEQYF. The chain combines TRBV12-3 or TRBV12-4 with TRBJ2-7; D possibly corresponds to TRBD1 (5 bases). The V end lost 2 bases, the J end lost 7 bases, and 9 bases lay between the germline ends. The CDR3 runs to 12 residues.

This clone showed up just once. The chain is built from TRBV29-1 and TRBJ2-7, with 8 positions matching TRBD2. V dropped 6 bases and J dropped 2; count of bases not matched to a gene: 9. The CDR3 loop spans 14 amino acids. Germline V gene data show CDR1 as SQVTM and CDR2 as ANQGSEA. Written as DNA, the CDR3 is TGCAGCGTGAAGGAGGCGGGGGGAGCCTACGAGCAGTACTTC. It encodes CSVKEAGGAYEQYF.

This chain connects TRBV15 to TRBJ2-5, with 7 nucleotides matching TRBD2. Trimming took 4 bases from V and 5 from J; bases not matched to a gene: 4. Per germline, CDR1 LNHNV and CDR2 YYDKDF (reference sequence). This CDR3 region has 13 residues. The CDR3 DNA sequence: TGTGCCACCAGCATCGGGGGGAGGGAGACCCAGTACTTC. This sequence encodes CATSIGGRETQYF.

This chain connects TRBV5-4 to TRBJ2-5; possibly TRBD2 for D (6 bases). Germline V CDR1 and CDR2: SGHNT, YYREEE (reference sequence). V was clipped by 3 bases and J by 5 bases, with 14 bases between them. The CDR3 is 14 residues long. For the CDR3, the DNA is TGTGCCAGCAGCTCCCGCGGGGAGTTGGAGACCCAGTACTTC. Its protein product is CASSSRGELETQYF.

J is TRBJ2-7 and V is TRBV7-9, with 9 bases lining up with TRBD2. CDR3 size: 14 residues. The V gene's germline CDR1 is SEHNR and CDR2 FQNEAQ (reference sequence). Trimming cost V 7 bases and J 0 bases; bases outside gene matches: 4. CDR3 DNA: TGTGCCAGCACCCATAGCGGGAGCTCCTACGAGCAGTACTTC. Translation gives CASTHSGSSYEQYF.